Following are 8 T cell receptor beta chains from one sample sequenced in a study of graft-versus-host responses after intestinal transplantation. Assay: immunoSEQ multiplex PCR; the TCRdb copy retains only in-frame clones and omits some. In the table there are over 85,000 clones, less than 95% of which are singletons. No antigen has been assigned to these receptors. The sample was unstimulated CD4+ T cells sorted from spleen or lymph node cells, taken before transplant. The receptors originated from a human donor who was the organ donor for an intestinal transplant.

The rearrangement joins TRBV15 to TRBJ1-1; 11 bases match TRBD1. V lost 0 bases, J lost 0 bases, and 6 bases stayed unmatched. The CDR3 loop spans 18 amino acids. Germline V gene data show CDR1 as LNHNV and CDR2 as YYDKDF (reference sequence). The CDR3 is CATSRDYGTGGMNTEAFF. As DNA, the CDR3 is TGTGCCACCAGCAGAGACTACGGGACAGGGGGAATGAACACTGAAGCTTTCTTT.

This chain joins TRBV18 and TRBJ2-7, with no clear D. Germline values: CDR1 KGHSH, CDR2 LQKENI. The CDR3 totals 11 residues. The V and J ends lost 3 bases and 8 bases respectively, with 8 bases between them. The CDR3 region is CASSPQSQQYF. In nucleotides, the CDR3 is TGTGCCAGCTCACCCCAGAGCCAGCAGTACTTC. The full variable domain, completed using reference TRBV18 and TRBJ2-7, is NAGVMQNPRHLVRRRGQEARLRCSPMKGHSHVYWYRQLPEEGLKFMVYLQKENIIDESGMPKERFSAEFPKEGPSILRIQQVVRGDSAAYFCASSPQSQQYFGPGTRLTVT.

The rearrangement links TRBV9 to TRBJ2-1; 8 bases map to TRBD1. The germline V gene encodes CDR1 SGDLS and CDR2 YYNGEE. The CDR3 runs to 14 residues. V shed 0 bases, J shed 11 bases, and the junction held 7 bases outside the gene matches. CDR3 DNA sequence: TGTGCCAGCAGCGTAGGAGGGACAGGATCTCAGCAGTTCTTC. Translated: CASSVGGTGSQQFF.

The rearrangement joins TRBV4-2 to TRBJ1-3; D unresolved. The germline V and J ends were trimmed by 5 bases and 4 bases, with 12 bases remaining between them. The germline V gene has CDR1 LGHNA and CDR2 YNFKEQ. This CDR3 is built from 14 residues. CDR3 nucleotide sequence: TGTGCCAGCAGCTACCGGACTATGGGAAACACCATATATTTT. It is translated as CASSYRTMGNTIYF.

The rearrangement uses TRBV2 and TRBJ2-7; D uncertain. Germline CDR1 and CDR2: SNHLY and FYNNEI. The V gene lost 4 bases and the J gene lost 5 bases, with 9 bases spanning the gap. The CDR3 contains 12 residues. The CDR3 region has the DNA TGTGCCAGCAGTGGACCTACAGACGAGCAGTACTTC. Encoded protein: CASSGPTDEQYF.

J is TRBJ1-6 and V is TRBV7-2; 8 positions agree with TRBD1. Germline V lookup: CDR1 SGHTA, CDR2 FQGNSA. V shed 5 bases, J shed 9 bases, and the junction held 9 bases outside the gene matches. This CDR3 region has 15 residues. The CDR3 protein is CASSATKDRGSPLHF. The CDR3 nucleotides are TGTGCCAGCAGCGCTACTAAAGACAGGGGTTCACCCCTCCACTTT. Complete variable domain (other parts from reference TRBV7-2 and TRBJ1-6): GAGVSQSPSNKVTEKGKDVELRCDPISGHTALYWYRQSLGQGLEFLIYFQGNSAPDKSGLPSDRFSAERTGGSVSTLTIQRTQQEDSAVYLCASSATKDRGSPLHFGNGTRLTVT.

The chain recombines TRBV5-4 with TRBJ1-1; D is perhaps TRBD1 (5 bases). The CDR3 is 13 amino acids. The germline gives CDR1 SGHNT, CDR2 YYREEE (reference sequence). Deletions cut 2 bases from V and 8 bases from J, with 13 bases between. CDR3 in amino acids: CASSFRGGTEAFF. The CDR3 DNA sequence: TGTGCCAGCAGCTTCCGGGGGGGGACCGAAGCTTTCTTT.

The chain couples TRBV19 to TRBJ1-2; D gene unclear. The V end lost 8 bases, the J end lost 5 bases, and 9 bases lay between the germline ends. The CDR3 length is 11 residues. Germline lookup yields CDR1 LNHDA and CDR2 SQIVND (reference sequence). The CDR3 protein is CASGERYGYTF. The CDR3 DNA is TGTGCCAGTGGGGAGAGGTATGGCTACACCTTC.